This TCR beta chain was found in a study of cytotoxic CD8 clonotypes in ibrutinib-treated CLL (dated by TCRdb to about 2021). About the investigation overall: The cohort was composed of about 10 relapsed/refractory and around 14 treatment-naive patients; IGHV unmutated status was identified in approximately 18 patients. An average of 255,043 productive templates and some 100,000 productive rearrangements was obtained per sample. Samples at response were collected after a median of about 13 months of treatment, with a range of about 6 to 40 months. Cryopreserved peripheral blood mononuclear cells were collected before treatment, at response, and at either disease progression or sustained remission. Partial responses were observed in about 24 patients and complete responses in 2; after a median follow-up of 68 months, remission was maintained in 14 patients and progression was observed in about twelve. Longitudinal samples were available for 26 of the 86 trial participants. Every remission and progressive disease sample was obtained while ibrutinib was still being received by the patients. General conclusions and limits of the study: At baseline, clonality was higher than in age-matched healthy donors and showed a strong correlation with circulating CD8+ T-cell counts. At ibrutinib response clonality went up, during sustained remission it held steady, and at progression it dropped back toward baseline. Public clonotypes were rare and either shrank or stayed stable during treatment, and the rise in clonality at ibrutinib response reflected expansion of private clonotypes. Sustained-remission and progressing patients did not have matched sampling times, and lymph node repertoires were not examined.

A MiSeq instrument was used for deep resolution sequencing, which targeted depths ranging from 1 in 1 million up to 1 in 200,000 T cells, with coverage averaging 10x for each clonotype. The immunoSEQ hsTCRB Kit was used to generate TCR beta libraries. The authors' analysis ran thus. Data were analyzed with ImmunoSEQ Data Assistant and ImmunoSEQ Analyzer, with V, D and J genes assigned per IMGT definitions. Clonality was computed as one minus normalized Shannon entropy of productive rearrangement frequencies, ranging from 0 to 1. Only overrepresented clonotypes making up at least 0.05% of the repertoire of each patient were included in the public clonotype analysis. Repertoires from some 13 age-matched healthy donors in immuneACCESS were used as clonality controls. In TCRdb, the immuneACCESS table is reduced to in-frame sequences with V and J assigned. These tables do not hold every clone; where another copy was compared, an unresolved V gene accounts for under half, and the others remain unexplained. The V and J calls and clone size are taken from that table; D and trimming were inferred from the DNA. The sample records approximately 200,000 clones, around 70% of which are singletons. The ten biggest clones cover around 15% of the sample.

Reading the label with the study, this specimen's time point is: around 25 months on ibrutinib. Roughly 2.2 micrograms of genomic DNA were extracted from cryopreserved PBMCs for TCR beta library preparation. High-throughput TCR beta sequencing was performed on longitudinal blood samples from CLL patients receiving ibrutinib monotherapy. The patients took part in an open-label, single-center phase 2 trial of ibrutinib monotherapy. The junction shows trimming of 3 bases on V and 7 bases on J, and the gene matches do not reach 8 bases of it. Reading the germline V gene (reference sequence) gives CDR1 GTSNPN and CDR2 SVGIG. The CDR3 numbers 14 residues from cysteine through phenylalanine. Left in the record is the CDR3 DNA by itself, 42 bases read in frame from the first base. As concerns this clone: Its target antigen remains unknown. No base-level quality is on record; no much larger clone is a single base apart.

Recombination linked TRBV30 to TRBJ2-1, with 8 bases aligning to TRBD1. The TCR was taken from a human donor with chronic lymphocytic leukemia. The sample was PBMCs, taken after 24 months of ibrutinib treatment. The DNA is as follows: TGTGCCTGGAGCTCCGGGACAGGACGAAATGAGCAGTTCTTC. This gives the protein CAWSSGTGRNEQFF.